This T cell receptor (beta chain) was sequenced during a study of blood T cell repertoires in COVID-19. Study-wide background: The United States, Italy and Spain supplied acute and convalescent COVID-19 samples.

Methods used by the authors: Reference gene primer amplification yielded estimated nucleated cell counts. Here immunoSEQ multiplex PCR was the method, and the copy in TCRdb shows in-frame clones only, minus some. V and J calls and clone size are copied from that table; D and trimming were computed from the DNA. This sample has about 220,000 clones, with 84% found just once. Trimming shortened V by 6 bases and J by 5 bases, and 17 bases separated the two germline ends. CDR1 is SGHRS, CDR2 YFSETQ, per germline. The CDR3 sequence is 14 residues long. This receptor was taken from a man aged 45-65 years with active or convalescent COVID-19. Input material: peripheral blood. This chain joins TRBV5-1 and TRBJ2-5; perhaps TRBD1 as D (7 bases). This chain's CDR3 is CASKIATGRETQYF. The CDR3 nucleotides are TGCGCCAGCAAGATAGCGACAGGGAGGGAGACCCAGTACTTC.